This TCR beta chain appears in the sequencing data of a study of T cells after yellow fever vaccination. General study results and limits: Within FACS-sorted repertoires, abundant clonotypes contaminating from the bulk population could be present.

This clonotype was counted a single time. Its antigen is not identified. In TCRdb, the 5' RACE reads were re-called with MiXCR into one record per CDR3 protein. Found here are approximately 600,000 distinct CDR3 sequences, about 12% of them singletons; the top ten hold about 15%. The TCR comes from a man aged 30 to 39 who received the YFV17D yellow fever vaccine. Specimen: PBMCs, collected on the day of the yellow fever booster vaccination.

This chain's CDR3 is CASSLMAQGGQDEAFF. The CDR3 DNA reads TGTGCCAGCAGCTTGATGGCCCAGGGTGGTCAGGATGAAGCTTTCTTT. The rearrangement links TRBV5-6 to TRBJ1-1, with D maybe TRBD1 (5 bases). Germline CDR1 is SGHDT and CDR2 is YYEEEE. The V gene lost 1 base and the J gene lost 7 bases, with 20 bases spanning the gap. The CDR3 extends over 16 amino acids.